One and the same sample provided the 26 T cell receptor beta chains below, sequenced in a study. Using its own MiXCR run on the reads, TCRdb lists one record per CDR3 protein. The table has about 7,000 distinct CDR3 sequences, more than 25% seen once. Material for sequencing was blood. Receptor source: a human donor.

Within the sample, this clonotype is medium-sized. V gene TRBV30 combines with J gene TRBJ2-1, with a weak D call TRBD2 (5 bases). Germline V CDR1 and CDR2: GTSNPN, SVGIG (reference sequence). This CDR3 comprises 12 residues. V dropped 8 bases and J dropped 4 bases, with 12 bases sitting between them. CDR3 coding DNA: TGTGCCAGCATGTCGGGATACAATGAGCAGTTCTTC. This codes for CASMSGYNEQFF.

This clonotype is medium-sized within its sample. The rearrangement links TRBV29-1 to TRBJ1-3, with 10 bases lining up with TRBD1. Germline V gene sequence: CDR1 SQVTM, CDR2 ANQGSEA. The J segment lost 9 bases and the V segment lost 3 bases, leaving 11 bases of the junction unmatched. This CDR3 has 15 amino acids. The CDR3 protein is CSVEAAGTGESTIYF. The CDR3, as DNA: TGCAGCGTTGAGGCAGCCGGGACAGGGGAAAGCACCATATATTTT.

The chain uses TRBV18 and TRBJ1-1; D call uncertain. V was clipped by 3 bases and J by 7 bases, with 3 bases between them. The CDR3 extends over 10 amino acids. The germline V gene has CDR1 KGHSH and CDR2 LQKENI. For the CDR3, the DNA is TGTGCCAGCTCACCCCTTGAAGCTTTCTTT. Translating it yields CASSPLEAFF.

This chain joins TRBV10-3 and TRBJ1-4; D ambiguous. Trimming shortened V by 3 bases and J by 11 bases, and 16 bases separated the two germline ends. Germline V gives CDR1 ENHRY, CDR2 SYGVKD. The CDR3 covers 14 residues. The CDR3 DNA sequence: TGTGCCATCAGTGACGTCGTGGAGGGAGGCAAACTGTTTTTT. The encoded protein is CAISDVVEGGKLFF.

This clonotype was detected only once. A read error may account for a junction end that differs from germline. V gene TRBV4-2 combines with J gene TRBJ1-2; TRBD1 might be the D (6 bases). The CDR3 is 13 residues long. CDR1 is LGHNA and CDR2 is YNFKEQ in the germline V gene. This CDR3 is CASSQGAGMLLSF. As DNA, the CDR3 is TGTGCCAGCAGCCAGGGGGCAGGGATGCTCCTTTCCTTC.

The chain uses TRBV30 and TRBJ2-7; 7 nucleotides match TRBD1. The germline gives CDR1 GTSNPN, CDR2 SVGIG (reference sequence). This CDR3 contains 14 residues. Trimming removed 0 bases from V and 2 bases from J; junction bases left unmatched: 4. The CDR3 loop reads CAWSVGTDPYEQYF. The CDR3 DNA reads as TGTGCCTGGAGTGTGGGGACAGACCCCTACGAGCAGTACTTC.

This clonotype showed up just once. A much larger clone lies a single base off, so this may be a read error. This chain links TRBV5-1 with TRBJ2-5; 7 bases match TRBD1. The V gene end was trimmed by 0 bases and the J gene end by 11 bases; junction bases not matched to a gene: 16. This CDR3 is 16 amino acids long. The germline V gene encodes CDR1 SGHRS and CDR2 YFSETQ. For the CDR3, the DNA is TGCGCCAGCAGCTTGGTGCCTGGGACAGATTACAATGAGCAGTACTTC. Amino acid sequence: CASSLVPGTDYNEQYF.

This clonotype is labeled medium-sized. The CDR3 DNA sequence: TGCAGCGTGGGCAGAAGGATGACAGATACGCAGTATTTT. Amino acids: CSVGRRMTDTQYF. The gene calls are TRBV29-1 and TRBJ2-3; no clear D gene. Germline V gene lookup returns CDR1 SQVTM and CDR2 ANQGSEA. CDR3 length equals 13 residues. Trimming stripped 6 bases from V and 3 bases from J, with 13 bases between.

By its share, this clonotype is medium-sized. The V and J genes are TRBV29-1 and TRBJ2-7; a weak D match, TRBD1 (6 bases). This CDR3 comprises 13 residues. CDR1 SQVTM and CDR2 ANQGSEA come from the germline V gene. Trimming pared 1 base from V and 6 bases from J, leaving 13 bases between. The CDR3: CSVEGTEGGEQYF. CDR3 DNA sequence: TGCAGCGTTGAAGGGACAGAAGGTGGCGAGCAGTACTTC.

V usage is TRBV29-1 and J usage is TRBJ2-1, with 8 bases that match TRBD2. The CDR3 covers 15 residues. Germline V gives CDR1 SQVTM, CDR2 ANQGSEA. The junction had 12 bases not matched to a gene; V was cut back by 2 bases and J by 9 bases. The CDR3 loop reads CSVERSSGRAVEQFF. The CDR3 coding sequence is TGCAGCGTTGAAAGATCCAGCGGGAGAGCCGTTGAGCAGTTCTTC.

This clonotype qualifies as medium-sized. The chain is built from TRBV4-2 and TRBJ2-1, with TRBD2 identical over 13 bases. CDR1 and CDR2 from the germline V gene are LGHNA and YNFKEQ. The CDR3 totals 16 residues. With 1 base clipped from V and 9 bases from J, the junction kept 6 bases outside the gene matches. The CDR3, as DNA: TGTGCCAGCAGCCAAGGTGAGACTAGCGGGAGGAGTGAGCAGTTCTTC. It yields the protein CASSQGETSGRSEQFF.

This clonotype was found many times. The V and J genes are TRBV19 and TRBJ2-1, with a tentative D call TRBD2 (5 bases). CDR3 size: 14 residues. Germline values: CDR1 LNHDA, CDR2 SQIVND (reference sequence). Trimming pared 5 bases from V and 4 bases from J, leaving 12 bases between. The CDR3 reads CASSFLAGYNEQFF. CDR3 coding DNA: TGTGCCAGTAGTTTCTTGGCGGGTTACAATGAGCAGTTCTTC.

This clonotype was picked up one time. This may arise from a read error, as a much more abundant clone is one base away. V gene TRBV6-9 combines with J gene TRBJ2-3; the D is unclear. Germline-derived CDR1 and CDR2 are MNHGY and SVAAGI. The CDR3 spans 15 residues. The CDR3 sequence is CSSSYGFRRQDTQYF. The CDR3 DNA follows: TGTTCCAGCAGTTATGGGTTTAGGAGACAAGATACGCAGTATTTT.

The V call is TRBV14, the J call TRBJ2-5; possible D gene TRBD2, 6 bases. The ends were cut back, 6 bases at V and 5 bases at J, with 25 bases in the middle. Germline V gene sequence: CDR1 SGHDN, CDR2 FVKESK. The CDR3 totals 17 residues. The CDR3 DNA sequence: TGTGCCAGCAGTTCGATAAGCGGGCCGCCATGGAGGGAGACCCAGTACTTC. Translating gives CASSSISGPPWRETQYF.

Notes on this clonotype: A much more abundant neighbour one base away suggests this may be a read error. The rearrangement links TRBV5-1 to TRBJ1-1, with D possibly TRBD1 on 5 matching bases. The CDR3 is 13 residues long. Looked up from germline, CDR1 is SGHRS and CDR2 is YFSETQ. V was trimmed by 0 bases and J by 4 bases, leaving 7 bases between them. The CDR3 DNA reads TGCGCCAGCAGCTTGGAGGGGAGCACTGAAGCTTTCTTT. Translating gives CASSLEGSTEAFF.

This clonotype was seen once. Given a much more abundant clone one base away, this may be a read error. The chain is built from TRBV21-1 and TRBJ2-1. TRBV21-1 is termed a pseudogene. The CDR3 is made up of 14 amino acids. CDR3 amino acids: CASSQAPAGDEQFF. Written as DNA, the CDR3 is TGTGCCAGCAGCCAAGCGCCAGCCGGCGATGAGCAGTTCTTC.

As DNA, the CDR3 is TGTGCCAGCAGCGAGGACAGGGCCAACGTCCTGACTTTC. Amino acids: CASSEDRANVLTF. The V and J genes are TRBV7-3 and TRBJ2-6; TRBD1 might be the D (5 bases). The CDR3 totals 13 residues. Looked up from germline, CDR1 is SGHTA and CDR2 is FQGTGA. With 5 bases removed from V and 5 bases from J, the gap between germline ends came to 7 bases.

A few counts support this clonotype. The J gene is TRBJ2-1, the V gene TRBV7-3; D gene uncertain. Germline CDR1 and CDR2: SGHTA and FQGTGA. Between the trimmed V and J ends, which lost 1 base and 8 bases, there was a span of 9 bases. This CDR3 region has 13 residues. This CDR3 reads CASSLKDSYEQFF. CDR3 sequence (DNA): TGTGCCAGCAGCTTAAAGGATAGCTATGAGCAGTTCTTC.

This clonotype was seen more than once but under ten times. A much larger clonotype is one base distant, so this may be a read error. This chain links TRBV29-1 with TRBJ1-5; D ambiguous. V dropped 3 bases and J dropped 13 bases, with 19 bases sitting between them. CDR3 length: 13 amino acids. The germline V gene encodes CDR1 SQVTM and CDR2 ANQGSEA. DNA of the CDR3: TGCAGCGTTGACCTCCGAGGTCCAGATACGCAGCATTTT. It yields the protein CSVDLRGPDTQHF. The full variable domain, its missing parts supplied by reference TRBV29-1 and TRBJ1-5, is SAVISQKPSRDICQRGTSLTIQCQVDSQVTMMFWYRQQPGQSLTLIATANQGSEATYESGFVIDKFPISRPNLTFSTLTVSNMSPEDSSIYLCSVDLRGPDTQHFGDGTRLSIL.

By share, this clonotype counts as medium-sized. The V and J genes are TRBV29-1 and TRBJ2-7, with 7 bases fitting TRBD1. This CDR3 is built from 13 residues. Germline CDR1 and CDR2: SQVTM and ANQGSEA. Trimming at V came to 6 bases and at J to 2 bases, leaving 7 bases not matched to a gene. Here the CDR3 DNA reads TGCAGCGTGACCGGGACAGACACCTACGAGCAGTACTTC. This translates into CSVTGTDTYEQYF.

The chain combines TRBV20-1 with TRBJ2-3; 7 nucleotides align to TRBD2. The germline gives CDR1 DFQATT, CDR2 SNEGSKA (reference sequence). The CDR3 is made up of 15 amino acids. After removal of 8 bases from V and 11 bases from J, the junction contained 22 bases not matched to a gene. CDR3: CSTIQGGAGYNEQYF. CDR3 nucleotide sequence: TGCAGTACAATTCAAGGCGGAGCGGGATACAATGAGCAGTATTTT.

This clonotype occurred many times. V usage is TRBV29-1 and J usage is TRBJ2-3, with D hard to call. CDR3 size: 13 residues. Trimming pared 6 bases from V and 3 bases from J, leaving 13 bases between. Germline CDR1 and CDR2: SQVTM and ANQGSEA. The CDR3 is CSVTPQVTDTQYF. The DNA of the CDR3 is TGCAGCGTGACCCCGCAGGTTACAGATACGCAGTATTTT.

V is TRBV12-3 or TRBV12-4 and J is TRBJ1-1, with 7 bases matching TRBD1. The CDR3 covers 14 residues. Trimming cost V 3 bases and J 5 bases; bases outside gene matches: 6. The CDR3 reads CASSFRDRRTEAFF. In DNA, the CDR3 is TGTGCCAGCAGTTTTAGGGACAGAAGAACTGAAGCTTTCTTT.

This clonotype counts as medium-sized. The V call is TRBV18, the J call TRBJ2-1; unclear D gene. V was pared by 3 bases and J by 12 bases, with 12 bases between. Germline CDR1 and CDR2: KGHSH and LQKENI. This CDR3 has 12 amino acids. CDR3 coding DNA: TGTGCCAGCTCACCTGATTACTTAGGGCAGTTCTTC. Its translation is CASSPDYLGQFF.

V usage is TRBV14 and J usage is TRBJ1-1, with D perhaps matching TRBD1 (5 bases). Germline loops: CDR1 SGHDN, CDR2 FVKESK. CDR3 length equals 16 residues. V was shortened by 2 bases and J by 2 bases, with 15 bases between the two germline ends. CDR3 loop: CASSQFNGRGNTEAFF. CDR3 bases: TGTGCCAGCAGCCAATTTAACGGCCGGGGCAACACTGAAGCTTTCTTT.

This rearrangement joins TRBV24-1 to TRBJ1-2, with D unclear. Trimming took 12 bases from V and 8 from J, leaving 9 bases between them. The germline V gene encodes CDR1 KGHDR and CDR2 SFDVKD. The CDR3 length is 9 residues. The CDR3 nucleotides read TGTGCCGCCATGGAGGGCTACACCTTC. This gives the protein CAAMEGYTF.